Listed here is a single T cell receptor (beta chain). The entry originates in a study of cytomegalovirus exposure and HLA in healthy donors. Amplification used 60 Vbeta primers and 13 Jbeta primers. Here immunoSEQ multiplex PCR was the method, and the copy in TCRdb shows in-frame clones only, minus some. The table shows under 300,000 clones, with approximately 81% occurring only once. Per germline, CDR1 MGHRA and CDR2 YSYEKL. CDR3 length equals 14 residues. V is TRBV4-1 and J is TRBJ2-5; 8 nucleotides match TRBD1. TRBJ2-7 matches the DNA end more closely, so the J call is doubtful. Input material: PBMCs. The origin of this receptor is a woman aged 55 to 70 in good health and CMV-seropositive. This CDR3 reads CASSHGQGSYEQYF. CDR3 DNA: TGCGCCAGCAGCCACGGACAGGGCTCCTACGAGCAGTACTTC.